Sequencing of this TCR beta chain was carried out in a study of cytomegalovirus exposure and HLA in healthy donors. Primers: 60 Vbeta forward and 13 Jbeta reverse. Assay used: immunoSEQ multiplex PCR; TCRdb lists only in-frame clones, some missing. This table holds 95,000 to 130,000 clones, around 75% found once. On this clone: Its target is unknown.

Each donor was healthy, and each was a bone marrow donor. The junction had 3 bases not matched to a gene; V was cut back by 0 bases and J by 6 bases. Per germline, CDR1 SGHRS and CDR2 YFSETQ. This CDR3 has 15 residues. Study-wide points: An analysis done earlier found most TCR beta V segments productive about 90% or about 30% of the time. Roughly even sequencing depth across donors was the assumption behind the presence/absence analyses. Exclusion applied to some V segments, including TRBV6-2 and TRBV6-3, as they were indistinguishable.

The sequence was collected from a woman between 18 and 30 years old in good health and CMV-seronegative. The chain links TRBV5-1 to TRBJ2-1, with 10 bases fitting TRBD2. Sequencing was carried out using PBMCs. Here the CDR3 DNA reads TGCGCCAGCAGCTTGGTAGCGGGGGGAACCAATGAGCAGTTCTTC. Amino acids: CASSLVAGGTNEQFF.